This TCR beta chain was obtained from a study of T cell repertoires in cytomegalovirus infection. Looking at the study overall: CMV infection and matching HLA type were both indicated by public TCR beta signatures.

Findings of the study overall: CMV carriers having the relevant HLA were flagged by cumulative public TCR beta family frequency. HLA-C-restricted CMV-specific TCR beta clonotypes were dominant in the ex vivo response.

Trimming removed 6 bases from V and 1 base from J; junction bases left unmatched: 12. The germline gives CDR1 MNHEY, CDR2 SVGEGT. This CDR3 is built from 19 residues. A remark on this clonotype: The antigen remains undetermined.

TCRdb reprocessed the reads with MiXCR, giving one entry per CDR3 protein. This table holds about 260,000 distinct CDR3 sequences, roughly 15% found once. The chain combines TRBV6-2 or TRBV6-3 with TRBJ2-3; 14 bases are a match to TRBD2. The source is a human donor in good health (CMV status not recorded). Some clones in this sample may be carry-over from other donors' samples. The sequenced sample consisted of PBMCs. The chain's CDR3 is CASRTPQTSGGAGTDTQYF. CDR3 nucleotide sequence: TGTGCCAGCAGAACCCCCCAGACTAGCGGGGGGGCTGGCACAGATACGCAGTATTTT.